The clone carrying this TCR beta chain occurred many times. What it binds is not known. Trimming stripped 2 bases from V and 1 base from J, with 9 bases between. The CDR3 is 14 residues long. Per the germline V gene, CDR1 is MDHEN and CDR2 is SYDVKM. These data originate in a study of breast tumors, draining lymph nodes, adjacent tissues. Study-level findings and limits: The data were judged consistent with most tumor T cells coming from lymph node and expanding in tumor. Tumor T cell lymph node origin was a supported hypothesis, not proven. Luminal-like breast cancer showed significantly greater tumor-nontumor repertoire similarity than basal-like breast cancer did.

TCRdb analysed the multiplex PCR reads with MiXCR anew, one entry per CDR3 protein. In the table there are approximately 60,000 distinct CDR3 sequences, 45% to 60% of which are singletons. The receptor comes from a female donor with breast cancer. Some clones in this sample may be carry-over from other donors' samples. Sequencing input: breast tumor tissue. The V call is TRBV28, the J call TRBJ2-7; unclear D gene. The CDR3 bases are TGTGCCAGCAGTTTAAGATGGGATTCCTACGAGCAGTACTTC. Its protein product is CASSLRWDSYEQYF. The entire variable domain, with the rest obtained from reference TRBV28 and TRBJ2-7, is as follows: DVKVTQSSRYLVKRTGEKVFLECVQDMDHENMFWYRQDPGLGLRLIYFSYDVKMKEKGDIPEGYSVSREKKERFSLILESASTNQTSMYLCASSLRWDSYEQYFGPGTRLTVT.